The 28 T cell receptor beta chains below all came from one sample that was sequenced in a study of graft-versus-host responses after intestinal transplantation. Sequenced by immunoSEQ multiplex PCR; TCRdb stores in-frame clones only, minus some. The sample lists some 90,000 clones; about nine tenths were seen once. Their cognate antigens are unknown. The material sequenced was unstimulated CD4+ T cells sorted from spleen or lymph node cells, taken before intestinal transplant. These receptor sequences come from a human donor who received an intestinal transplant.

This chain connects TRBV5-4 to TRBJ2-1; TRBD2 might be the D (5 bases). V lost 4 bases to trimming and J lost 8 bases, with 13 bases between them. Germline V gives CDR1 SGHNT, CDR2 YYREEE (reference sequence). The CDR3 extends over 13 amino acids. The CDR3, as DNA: TGTGCCAGCAGCATGATAACGCGGGATGAGCAGTTCTTC. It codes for CASSMITRDEQFF.

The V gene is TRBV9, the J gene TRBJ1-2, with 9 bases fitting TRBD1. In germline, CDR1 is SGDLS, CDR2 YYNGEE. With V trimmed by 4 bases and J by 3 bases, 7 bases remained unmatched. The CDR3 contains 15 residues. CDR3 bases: TGTGCCAGCAGCCCTTGGGACAGGGTCGACTATGGCTACACCTTC. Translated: CASSPWDRVDYGYTF.

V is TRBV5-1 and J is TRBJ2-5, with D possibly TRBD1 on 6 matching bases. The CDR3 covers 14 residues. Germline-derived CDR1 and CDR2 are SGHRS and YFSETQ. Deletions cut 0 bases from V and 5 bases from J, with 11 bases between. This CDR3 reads CASSLAQGRETQYF. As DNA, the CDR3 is TGCGCCAGCAGCTTGGCGCAGGGGCGGGAGACCCAGTACTTC.

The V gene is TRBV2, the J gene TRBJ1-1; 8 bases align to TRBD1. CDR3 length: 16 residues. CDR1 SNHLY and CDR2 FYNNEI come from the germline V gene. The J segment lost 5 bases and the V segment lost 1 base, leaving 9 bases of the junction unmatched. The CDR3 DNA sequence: TGTGCCAGCAGTGAAGGGGACAGGCCGAGGGGGACTGAAGCTTTCTTT. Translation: CASSEGDRPRGTEAFF.

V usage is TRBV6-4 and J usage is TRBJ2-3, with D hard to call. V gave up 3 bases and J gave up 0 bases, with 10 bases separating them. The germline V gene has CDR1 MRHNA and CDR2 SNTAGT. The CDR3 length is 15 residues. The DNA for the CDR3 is TGTGCCAGCAGTGAGGGCCACGCTAGCACAGATACGCAGTATTTT. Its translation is CASSEGHASTDTQYF.

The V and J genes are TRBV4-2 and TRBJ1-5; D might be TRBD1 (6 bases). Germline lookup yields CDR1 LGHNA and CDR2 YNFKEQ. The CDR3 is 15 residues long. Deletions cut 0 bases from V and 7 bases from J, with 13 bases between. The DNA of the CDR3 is TGTGCCAGCAGCCAAGAGGGGGCAGTTCTCCAGCCCCAGCATTTT. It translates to CASSQEGAVLQPQHF.

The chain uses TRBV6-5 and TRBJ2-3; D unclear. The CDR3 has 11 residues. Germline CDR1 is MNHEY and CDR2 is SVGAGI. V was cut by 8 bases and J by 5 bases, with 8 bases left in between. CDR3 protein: CASRVGDTQYF. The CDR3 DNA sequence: TGTGCCAGCCGAGTCGGAGATACGCAGTATTTT.

CDR3 sequence: CASSLQSGVGEQYF. The CDR3 DNA reads TGTGCCAGCAGCTTGCAATCAGGGGTGGGTGAGCAGTACTTC. V usage is TRBV5-4 and J usage is TRBJ2-7; maybe TRBD1 (6 bases). The length of the CDR3 is 14 residues. Trimming removed 1 base from V and 7 bases from J, with 15 bases in between. Germline loops: CDR1 SGHNT, CDR2 YYREEE (reference sequence).

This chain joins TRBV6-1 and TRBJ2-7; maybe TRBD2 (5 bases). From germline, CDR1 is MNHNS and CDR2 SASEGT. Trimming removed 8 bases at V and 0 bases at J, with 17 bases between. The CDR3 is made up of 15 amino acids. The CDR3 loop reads CASLRTSPSSYEQYF. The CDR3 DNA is TGTGCCAGCTTAAGAACTAGTCCGAGCTCCTACGAGCAGTACTTC.

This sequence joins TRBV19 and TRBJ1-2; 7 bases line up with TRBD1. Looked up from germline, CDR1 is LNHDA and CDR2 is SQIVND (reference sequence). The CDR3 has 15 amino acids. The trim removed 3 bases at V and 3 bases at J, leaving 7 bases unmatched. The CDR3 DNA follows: TGTGCCAGTAGTATCGGCCCGACAGGGCACTATGGCTACACCTTC. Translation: CASSIGPTGHYGYTF.

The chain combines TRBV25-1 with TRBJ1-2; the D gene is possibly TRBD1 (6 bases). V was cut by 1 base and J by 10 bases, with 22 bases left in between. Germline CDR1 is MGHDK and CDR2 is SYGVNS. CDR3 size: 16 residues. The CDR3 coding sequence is TGTGCCAGCAGTGAATCACGCCACGACAGGCCGATCGACTACACCTTC. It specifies CASSESRHDRPIDYTF.

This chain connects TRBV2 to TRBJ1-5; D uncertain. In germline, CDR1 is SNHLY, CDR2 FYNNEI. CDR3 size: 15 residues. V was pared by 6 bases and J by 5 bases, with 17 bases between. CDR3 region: CASRPSNSGYQPQHF. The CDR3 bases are TGTGCCAGCAGGCCCTCCAACTCAGGTTATCAGCCCCAGCATTTT.

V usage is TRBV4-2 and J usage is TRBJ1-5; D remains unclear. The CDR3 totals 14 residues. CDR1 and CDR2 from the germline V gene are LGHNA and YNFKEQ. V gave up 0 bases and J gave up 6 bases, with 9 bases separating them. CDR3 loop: CASSQDSTTQPQHF. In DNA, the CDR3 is TGTGCCAGCAGCCAAGATTCTACCACTCAGCCCCAGCATTTT.

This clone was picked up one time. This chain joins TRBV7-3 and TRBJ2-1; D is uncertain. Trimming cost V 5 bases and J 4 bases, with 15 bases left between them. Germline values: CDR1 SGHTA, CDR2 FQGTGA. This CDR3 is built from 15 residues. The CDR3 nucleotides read TGTGCCAGCAGCCGAGCAGGCCCAGAGTACAATGAGCAGTTCTTC. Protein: CASSRAGPEYNEQFF. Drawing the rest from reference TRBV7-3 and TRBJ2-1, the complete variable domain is GAGVSQTPSNKVTEKGKYVELRCDPISGHTALYWYRQSLGQGPEFLIYFQGTGAADDSGLPNDRFFAVRPEGSVSTLKIQRTERGDSAVYLCASSRAGPEYNEQFFGPGTRLTVL.

The CDR3 sequence is CASSYKQGSGNTIYF. The DNA for the CDR3 is TGTGCCAGCAGTTACAAACAGGGCTCTGGAAACACCATATATTTT. The J gene is TRBJ1-3, the V gene TRBV6-6; a weak D match, TRBD1 (6 bases). Trimming pared 2 bases from V and 0 bases from J, leaving 8 bases between. The CDR3 has 15 amino acids. The germline V gene has CDR1 MNHNY and CDR2 SVGAGI (reference sequence).

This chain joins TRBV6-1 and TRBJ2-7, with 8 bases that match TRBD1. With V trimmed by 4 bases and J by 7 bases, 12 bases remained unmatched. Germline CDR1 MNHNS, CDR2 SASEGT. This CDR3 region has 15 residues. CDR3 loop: CASSAPLDRAQEQYF. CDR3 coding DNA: TGTGCCAGCAGTGCCCCCCTGGACAGGGCCCAAGAGCAGTACTTC.

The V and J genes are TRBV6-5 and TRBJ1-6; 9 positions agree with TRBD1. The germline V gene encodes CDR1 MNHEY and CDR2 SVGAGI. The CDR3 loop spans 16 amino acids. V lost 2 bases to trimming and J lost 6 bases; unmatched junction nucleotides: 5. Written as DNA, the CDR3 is TGTGCCAGCAGTTACGGGGGACAGGGCTCTAATTCACCCCTCCACTTT. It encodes CASSYGGQGSNSPLHF.

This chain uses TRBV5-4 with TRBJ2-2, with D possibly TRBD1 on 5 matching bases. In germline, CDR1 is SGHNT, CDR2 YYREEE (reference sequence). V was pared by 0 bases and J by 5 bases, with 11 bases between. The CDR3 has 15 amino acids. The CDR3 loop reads CASSLAVDNTGELFF. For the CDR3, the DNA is TGTGCCAGCAGCTTGGCCGTGGACAATACCGGGGAGCTGTTTTTT.

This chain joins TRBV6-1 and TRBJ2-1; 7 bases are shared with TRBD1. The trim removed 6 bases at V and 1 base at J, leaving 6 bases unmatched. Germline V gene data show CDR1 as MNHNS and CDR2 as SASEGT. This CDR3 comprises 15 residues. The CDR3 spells CASRGQGVSYNEQFF. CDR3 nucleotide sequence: TGTGCCAGCAGGGGCCAGGGGGTATCCTACAATGAGCAGTTCTTC.

The CDR3 DNA reads as TGCGCCAGCAGCTTGGATAATCCTAGCGGGGGCACAGATACGCAGTATTTT. The encoded protein is CASSLDNPSGGTDTQYF. The J gene is TRBJ2-3, the V gene TRBV5-1, with 9 nucleotides matching TRBD2. This CDR3 region has 17 residues. Trimming at V came to 0 bases and at J to 1 base, leaving 6 bases not matched to a gene. The germline gives CDR1 SGHRS, CDR2 YFSETQ.

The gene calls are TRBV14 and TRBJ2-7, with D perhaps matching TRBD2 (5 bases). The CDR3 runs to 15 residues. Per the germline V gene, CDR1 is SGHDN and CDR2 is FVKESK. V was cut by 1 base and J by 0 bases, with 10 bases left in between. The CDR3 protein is CASSQVSTSSYEQYF. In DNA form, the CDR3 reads TGTGCCAGCAGCCAAGTTTCTACTAGCTCCTACGAGCAGTACTTC.

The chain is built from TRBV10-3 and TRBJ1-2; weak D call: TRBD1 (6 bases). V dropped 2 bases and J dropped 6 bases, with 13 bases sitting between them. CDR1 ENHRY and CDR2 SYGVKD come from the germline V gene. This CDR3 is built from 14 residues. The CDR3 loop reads CAISEQQGANGYTF. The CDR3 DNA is TGTGCCATCAGTGAGCAACAGGGAGCGAATGGCTACACCTTC.

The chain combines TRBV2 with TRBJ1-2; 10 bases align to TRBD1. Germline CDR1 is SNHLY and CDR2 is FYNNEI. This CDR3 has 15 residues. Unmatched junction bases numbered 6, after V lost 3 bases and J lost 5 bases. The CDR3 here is CASSDGDRGQYGYTF. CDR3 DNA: TGTGCCAGCAGTGACGGGGACAGGGGTCAGTATGGCTACACCTTC.

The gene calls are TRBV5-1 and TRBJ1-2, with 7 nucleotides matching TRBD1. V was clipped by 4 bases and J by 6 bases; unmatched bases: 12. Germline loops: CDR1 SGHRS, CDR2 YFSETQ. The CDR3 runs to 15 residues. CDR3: CASSGKHDRADGYTF. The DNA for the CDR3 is TGCGCCAGCAGCGGGAAACATGACAGGGCGGATGGCTACACCTTC.

CDR3 region: CASGFLTHQTVPKESAGELFF. DNA of the CDR3: TGTGCTAGTGGTTTTCTCACCCACCAGACAGTGCCAAAGGAGAGCGCCGGGGAGCTGTTTTTT. The chain carries TRBV12-5 and TRBJ2-2; possible D gene TRBD1, 5 bases. The CDR3 sequence is 21 residues long. V was cut by 3 bases and J by 6 bases, with 32 bases left in between. CDR1 and CDR2 (germline): LGHNT, FRNRAP.

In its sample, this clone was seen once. CDR3 residues: CASSYRVDTEAFF. The DNA for the CDR3 is TGTGCCAGCAGTTACAGGGTAGACACTGAAGCTTTCTTT. The genes are TRBV25-1 and TRBJ1-1; TRBD1 is a possible D gene (6 bases). The CDR3 is 13 residues long. Trimming took 5 bases from V and 3 from J, leaving 10 bases between them. Per the germline V gene, CDR1 is MGHDK and CDR2 is SYGVNS.

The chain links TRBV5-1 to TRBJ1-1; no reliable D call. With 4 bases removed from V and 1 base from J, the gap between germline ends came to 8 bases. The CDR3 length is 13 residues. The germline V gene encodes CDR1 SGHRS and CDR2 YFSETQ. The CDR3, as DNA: TGCGCCAGCAGCCCCATTCAGAACACTGAAGCTTTCTTT. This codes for CASSPIQNTEAFF.

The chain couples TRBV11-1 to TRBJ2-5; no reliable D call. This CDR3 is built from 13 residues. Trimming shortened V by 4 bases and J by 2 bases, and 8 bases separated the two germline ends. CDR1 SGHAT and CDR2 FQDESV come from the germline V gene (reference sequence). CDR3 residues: CASSYRAQETQYF. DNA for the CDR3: TGTGCCAGCAGCTATAGAGCGCAAGAGACCCAGTACTTC.